The T cell receptor (beta chain) described here comes from a study of cytomegalovirus exposure and HLA in healthy donors. Study-level results: Generally TCR sequences proved uncommon, though certain public TCRs appeared in numerous donors.

The CDR3 length is 17 residues. CDR1 and CDR2 from the germline V gene are SGDLS and YYNGEE. Trimming removed 3 bases at V and 3 bases at J, with 19 bases between. Repertoires were generated with immunoSEQ multiplex PCR, while TCRdb's copy carries only in-frame clones and drops some. Among 150,000 or so clones listed, roughly 89% were seen once. As for this clone: What it recognizes is unknown.

This TCR derives from a woman aged 18-29 years in good health and CMV-seropositive. The chain links TRBV9 to TRBJ2-1, with a possible D match to TRBD1 (6 bases). The sequencing input was PBMCs. The CDR3 coding sequence is TGTGCCAGCAGCGCCTTCGCCCGGGACACCGACTACAATGAGCAGTTCTTC. It codes for CASSAFARDTDYNEQFF.